The 18 T cell receptor beta chains presented below share a single source sample, sequenced in a study of T cells in localized non-small cell lung cancer. Sequenced by immunoSEQ multiplex PCR; TCRdb stores in-frame clones only, minus some. The sample has 41,000 or so clones; roughly 90% are singletons. Material: peripheral blood, obtained before any cancer treatment. These receptors originate from a female donor over 55 with stage I squamous cell lung carcinoma.

In its sample, this clone was seen a few times. V and J are TRBV6-6 and TRBJ2-1, with TRBD2 matching over 7 bases. The CDR3 totals 11 residues. Germline values: CDR1 MNHNY, CDR2 SVGAGI (reference sequence). Unmatched junction bases numbered 9, after V lost 8 bases and J lost 14 bases. The CDR3 DNA follows: TGTGCCAGCTCTGGGGGGGGGTCCAAGTTCTTC. Translating it yields CASSGGGSKFF.

The V gene is TRBV30, the J gene TRBJ1-1; D not certain. Germline V CDR1 and CDR2: GTSNPN, SVGIG (reference sequence). The V and J ends lost 4 bases and 0 bases respectively, with 12 bases between them. CDR3 length: 14 residues. CDR3: CAWTHGRLNTEAFF. In DNA form, the CDR3 reads TGTGCCTGGACCCACGGACGGTTGAACACTGAAGCTTTCTTT.

V gene TRBV7-8 combines with J gene TRBJ1-5, with D tentatively TRBD1 (5 bases). Germline V CDR1 and CDR2: SGHVS, FQNEAQ. Between the trimmed V and J ends, which lost 3 bases and 5 bases, there was a span of 14 bases. The CDR3 totals 15 residues. The chain's CDR3 is CASSFLTGGDQPQHF. The CDR3 nucleotides read TGTGCCAGCAGCTTCCTAACGGGGGGGGATCAGCCCCAGCATTTT.

The chain carries TRBV4-1 and TRBJ1-2, with D perhaps TRBD1 (6 bases). The CDR3 spans 12 residues. V gave up 2 bases and J gave up 5 bases, with 6 bases separating them. Germline V gene lookup returns CDR1 MGHRA and CDR2 YSYEKL. The CDR3 DNA sequence: TGCGCCAGCAGCCAAACAGGGTATGGCTACACCTTC. Translating gives CASSQTGYGYTF.

The chain is built from TRBV6-1 and TRBJ2-1, with 9 bases lining up with TRBD2. Trimming cost V 4 bases and J 2 bases; bases outside gene matches: 3. The CDR3 is 15 residues long. Germline assignment: CDR1 MNHNS and CDR2 SASEGT. CDR3 nucleotides: TGTGCCAGCAGTGGAGCGGGAGGACCCTACAATGAGCAGTTCTTC. Translating it yields CASSGAGGPYNEQFF.

A single count supports this clone. The V gene is TRBV9, the J gene TRBJ2-5; 8 bases are shared with TRBD1. The CDR3 loop spans 16 amino acids. CDR1 is SGDLS and CDR2 is YYNGEE in the germline V gene. The J segment lost 4 bases and the V segment lost 4 bases, leaving 12 bases of the junction unmatched. In DNA form, the CDR3 reads TGTGCCAGCAGCCCAGGGTTCGGCAGGGGGCTAGAGACCCAGTACTTC. This encodes CASSPGFGRGLETQYF.

The gene calls are TRBV5-4 and TRBJ1-1; 7 positions match TRBD1. The germline V gene has CDR1 SGHNT and CDR2 YYREEE (reference sequence). The CDR3 extends over 14 amino acids. V gave up 4 bases and J gave up 5 bases; unmatched junction bases: 8. As DNA, the CDR3 is TGTGCCAGCAGCGCCCGACAGGGAGAGACTGAAGCTTTCTTT. Translated, it gives CASSARQGETEAFF.

The chain is built from TRBV4-3 and TRBJ2-7; TRBD1 is a possible D gene (7 bases). The germline CDR1 and CDR2 sequences are LGHNA and YSLEER. CDR3 size: 14 residues. The V gene lost 1 base and the J gene lost 6 bases, with 13 bases spanning the gap. CDR3 in amino acids: CASSQAGGGSEQYF. The CDR3, as DNA: TGCGCCAGCAGCCAAGCAGGGGGAGGAAGCGAGCAGTACTTC.

This clone was picked up one time. The chain carries TRBV15 and TRBJ2-7; D might be TRBD2 (6 bases). The CDR3 consists of 15 residues. The germline V gene has CDR1 LNHNV and CDR2 YYDKDF (reference sequence). Trimming pared 3 bases from V and 4 bases from J, leaving 16 bases between. CDR3 loop: CATSREMGTGYEQYF. CDR3 DNA: TGTGCCACCAGCAGGGAGATGGGGACTGGGTACGAGCAGTACTTC.

The V gene is TRBV6-4, the J gene TRBJ2-2, with D unresolved. The CDR3 is made up of 13 amino acids. Germline CDR1 reads MRHNA; CDR2 reads SNTAGT. Deletions cut 3 bases from V and 7 bases from J, with 9 bases between. The CDR3 DNA reads as TGTGCCAGCAGTGAGACCCTCCTCGGGGAGCTGTTTTTT. Translating gives CASSETLLGELFF.

V usage is TRBV7-6 and J usage is TRBJ1-5; no clear D gene. Germline V CDR1 and CDR2: SGHVS, FNYEAQ. The length of the CDR3 is 14 residues. The V gene lost 6 bases and the J gene lost 6 bases, with 15 bases spanning the gap. The CDR3 coding sequence is TGTGCCAGCAGTGCCACTGGGGATGGTCAGCCCCAGCATTTT. Translated, it gives CASSATGDGQPQHF.

The chain couples TRBV2 to TRBJ1-1; no reliable D call. This CDR3 is built from 10 residues. Looked up from germline, CDR1 is SNHLY and CDR2 is FYNNEI. V shed 8 bases and J shed 7 bases, with 8 bases lying between them. The CDR3 region has the DNA TGTGCCAGCCCCTTGGTTGAAGCTTTCTTT. Amino acid sequence: CASPLVEAFF.

This chain connects TRBV7-3 to TRBJ2-2, with 12 bases matching TRBD2. Germline trimming cut 5 bases from V and 5 bases from J; bases unmatched to any gene: 0. The CDR3 sequence is 14 residues long. Germline CDR1 reads SGHTA; CDR2 reads FQGTGA. The CDR3 region is CASSGTSGTGELFF. The CDR3 DNA reads TGTGCCAGCAGCGGGACTAGCGGGACCGGGGAGCTGTTTTTT.

The chain joins TRBV28 to TRBJ1-5; D may be TRBD1 (5 bases). With 11 bases removed from V and 4 bases from J, the gap between germline ends came to 12 bases. The CDR3 consists of 12 residues. Looked up from germline, CDR1 is MDHEN and CDR2 is SYDVKM. The CDR3 sequence: CALLGANQPQHF. DNA for the CDR3: TGTGCCCTCCTCGGGGCTAATCAGCCCCAGCATTTT. The whole variable domain, remainder taken from reference TRBV28 and TRBJ1-5, is DVKVTQSSRYLVKRTGEKVFLECVQDMDHENMFWYRQDPGLGLRLIYFSYDVKMKEKGDIPEGYSVSREKKERFSLILESASTNQTSMYLCALLGANQPQHFGDGTRLSIL.

The chain is built from TRBV7-2 and TRBJ2-1, with 8 nucleotides matching TRBD2. The V gene end was trimmed by 5 bases and the J gene end by 4 bases; junction bases not matched to a gene: 13. Germline V gene lookup returns CDR1 SGHTA and CDR2 FQGNSA. This CDR3 contains 17 residues. The CDR3 coding sequence is TGTGCCAGCAGCGGCCCCCAAGGACTAGCAGGGTACAATGAGCAGTTCTTC. It codes for CASSGPQGLAGYNEQFF.

The rearrangement joins TRBV5-4 to TRBJ1-4; D might be TRBD1 (5 bases). CDR1 and CDR2 from the germline V gene are SGHNT and YYREEE (reference sequence). This CDR3 is 15 amino acids long. Trimming shortened V by 4 bases and J by 8 bases, and 18 bases separated the two germline ends. The CDR3 DNA reads as TGTGCCAGCAGCCCCTGGGGGGAAGAAGGCGAAAAACTGTTTTTT. Its translation: CASSPWGEEGEKLFF.

This chain uses TRBV4-2 with TRBJ2-3; D possibly corresponds to TRBD2 (5 bases). This CDR3 has 17 residues. V gave up 0 bases and J gave up 0 bases, with 13 bases separating them. Germline V gives CDR1 LGHNA, CDR2 YNFKEQ. The DNA of the CDR3 is TGTGCCAGCAGCCAAGAAGCGGTACCCCCTAGCACAGATACGCAGTATTTT. It yields the protein CASSQEAVPPSTDTQYF.

This clone has just a few counts. The chain links TRBV7-9 to TRBJ1-5, with D uncertain. V lost 1 base, J lost 4 bases, and 2 bases lay in between. From germline, CDR1 is SEHNR and CDR2 FQNEAQ (reference sequence). The CDR3 has 12 amino acids. The CDR3 DNA follows: TGTGCCAGCAGCTTAGGAAATCAGCCCCAGCATTTT. The encoded protein is CASSLGNQPQHF. Based on the CDR3 plus reference TRBV7-9 and TRBJ1-5, the full variable domain is DTGVSQNPRHKITKRGQNVTFRCDPISEHNRLYWYRQTLGQGPEFLTYFQNEAQLEKSRLLSDRFSAERPKGSFSTLEIQRTEQGDSAMYLCASSLGNQPQHFGDGTRLSIL.